What follows are 6 T cell receptor beta chains derived from one specimen sequenced in a study of blood T cells in healthy people across ages. Together with a sample-barcoded 5' primer, a J-beta primer mix was included in a second PCR lasting about 6 to 12 cycles. TCRdb re-derived calls from the 5' RACE reads in MiXCR, one entry per CDR3 protein. The table has about 650,000 distinct CDR3 sequences, roughly 32% seen once. Sequenced sample: blood. Every receptor here comes from a woman of 80 years or more in good health.

This rearrangement joins TRBV30 to TRBJ1-2; the D gene is possibly TRBD1 (5 bases). CDR3 length: 14 amino acids. V lost 2 bases, J lost 0 bases, and 10 bases lay in between. Germline V CDR1 and CDR2: GTSNPN, SVGIG (reference sequence). DNA of the CDR3: TGTGCCTGGAGTCCCATCAGGGCTAACTATGGCTACACCTTC. Protein: CAWSPIRANYGYTF.

Comment on this clonotype: A read error may explain this, as a much larger clone is one base away. The V gene is TRBV7-8, the J gene TRBJ1-5, with D possibly TRBD1 on 5 matching bases. CDR1 and CDR2 (germline): SGHVS, FQNEAQ. The CDR3 is made up of 15 amino acids. CDR3 sequence reads: CTSSFTAGSRRPQHF. CDR3 coding DNA: TGTACCAGCAGCTTCACAGCAGGGTCCCGAAGGCCCCAGCATTTT.

This chain uses TRBV7-7 with TRBJ2-5; tentatively, D is TRBD1 (7 bases). The germline V and J ends were trimmed by 3 bases and 4 bases, with 15 bases remaining between them. The CDR3 spans 15 residues. Germline-derived CDR1 and CDR2 are SSHAT and FNYEAQ (reference sequence). The CDR3 is CASSFSGGGSETQYF. The CDR3, as DNA: TGTGCCAGCAGCTTTTCAGGGGGAGGCTCAGAGACCCAGTACTTC. Complete variable domain (other parts from reference TRBV7-7 and TRBJ2-5): GAGVSQSPRYKVTKRGQDVTLRCDPISSHATLYWYQQALGQGPEFLTYFNYEAQPDKSGLPSDRFSAERPEGSISTLTIQRTEQRDSAMYRCASSFSGGGSETQYFGPGTRLLVL.

A remark on this clonotype: Given a much more abundant clone one base away, this may be a read error. As DNA, the CDR3 is TGCGCCAGCAGCTCCCGGGGGGTCTACAAGCAGTACTTC. Residues: CASSSRGVYKQYF. The chain has TRBV5-1 and TRBJ2-7; 7 nucleotides align to TRBD2. The germline V gene has CDR1 SGHRS and CDR2 YFSETQ. The CDR3 covers 13 residues.

This chain links TRBV6-1 with TRBJ2-1, with 12 nucleotides matching TRBD2. Trimming cost V 6 bases and J 7 bases; bases outside gene matches: 13. CDR3 length equals 17 residues. Germline lookup yields CDR1 MNHNS and CDR2 SASEGT. The CDR3 DNA reads as TGTGCCAGCAGACTCAGACTAGCGGGGGCAAGTCGGAATGAGCAGTTCTTC. This encodes CASRLRLAGASRNEQFF.

Concerning this clonotype itself: A much larger clone differs from this one at a single base, so this may be a read error. For the CDR3, the DNA is TGTGCCGGCACCGGGGCCAATGAGCAGTTCTTC. The encoded protein is CAGTGANEQFF. V usage is TRBV6-5 and J usage is TRBJ2-1, with D possibly called TRBD1 or TRBD2 (5 bases each). Germline V lookup: CDR1 MNHEY, CDR2 SVGAGI. The CDR3 sequence is 11 residues long. Trimming pared 11 bases from V and 6 bases from J, leaving 11 bases between.